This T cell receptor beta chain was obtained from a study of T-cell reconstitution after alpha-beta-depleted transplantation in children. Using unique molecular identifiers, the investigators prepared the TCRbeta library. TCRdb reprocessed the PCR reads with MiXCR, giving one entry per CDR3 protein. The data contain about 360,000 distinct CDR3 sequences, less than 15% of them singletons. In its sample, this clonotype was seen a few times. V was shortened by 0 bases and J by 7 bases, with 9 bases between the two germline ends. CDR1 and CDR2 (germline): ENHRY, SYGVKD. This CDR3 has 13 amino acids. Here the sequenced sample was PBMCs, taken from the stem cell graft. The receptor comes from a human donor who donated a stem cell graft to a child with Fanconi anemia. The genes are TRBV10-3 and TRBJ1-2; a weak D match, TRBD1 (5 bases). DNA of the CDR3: TGTGCCATCAGTGAGTCTGGGGCTGGTGGCTACACCTTC. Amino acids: CAISESGAGGYTF.